This T cell receptor beta chain was identified during a study of cytomegalovirus exposure and HLA in healthy donors. Study results and limitations: Later analysis associated a missense DCLRE1C variant with TCR beta V- and J-gene trimming.

Remarks on this clone: The antigen is unknown.

After removal of 4 bases from V and 3 bases from J, the junction contained 9 bases not matched to a gene. Per germline, CDR1 SEHNR and CDR2 FQNEAQ (reference sequence). The CDR3 totals 16 residues. Primers: 60 Vbeta forward and 13 Jbeta reverse. Using immunoSEQ multiplex PCR, the repertoire was profiled, and TCRdb retains in-frame clones only, with some absent. The repertoire holds 120,000 to 150,000 clones, with roughly 76% as singletons. Source material: PBMCs. V is TRBV7-9 and J is TRBJ2-5, with 9 bases matching TRBD1. The clonotype comes from a female donor in good health and CMV-seronegative. CDR3 nucleotide sequence: TGTGCCAGCAGCTCATCACGGACAGGGGCTAAAGAGACCCAGTACTTC. It specifies CASSSSRTGAKETQYF.